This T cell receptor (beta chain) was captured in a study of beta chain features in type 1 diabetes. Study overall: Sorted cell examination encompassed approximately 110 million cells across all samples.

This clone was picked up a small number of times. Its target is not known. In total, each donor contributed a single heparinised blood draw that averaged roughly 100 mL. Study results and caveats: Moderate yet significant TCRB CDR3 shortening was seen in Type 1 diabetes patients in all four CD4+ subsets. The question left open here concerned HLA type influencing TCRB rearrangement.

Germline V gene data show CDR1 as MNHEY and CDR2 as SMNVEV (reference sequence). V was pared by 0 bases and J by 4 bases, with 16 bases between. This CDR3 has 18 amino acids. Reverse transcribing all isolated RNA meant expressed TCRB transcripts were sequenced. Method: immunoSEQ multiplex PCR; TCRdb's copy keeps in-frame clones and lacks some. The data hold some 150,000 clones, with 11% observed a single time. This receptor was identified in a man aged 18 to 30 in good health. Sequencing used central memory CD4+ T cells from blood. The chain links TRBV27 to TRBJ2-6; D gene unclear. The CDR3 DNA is TGTGCCAGCAGTTTATCGCCTTTACCCCGGCTCGGGGCCAACGTCCTGACTTTC. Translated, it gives CASSLSPLPRLGANVLTF.